Described below is a single TCR beta chain sequence and its context. Its antigen is unknown. The sample is drawn from a study of cytomegalovirus exposure and HLA in healthy donors. It was with 60 Vbeta and 13 Jbeta primers that the PCR ran. The repertoire was sequenced with immunoSEQ multiplex PCR; TCRdb's copy has only in-frame clones and lacks some. The sample lists 100,000 or so clones, over 70% seen once, with around 1.3% in the top ten. Study observations and caveats: Data from an earlier analysis indicated that most TCR beta V segments were productive either about 90% or about 30% of the time.

Trimming cost V 7 bases and J 4 bases; bases outside gene matches: 5. Germline values: CDR1 SNHLY, CDR2 FYNNEI. There are 13 residues in the CDR3. The receptor was derived from a middle-aged man in good health and CMV-seronegative. The source material was PBMCs. The V call is TRBV2, the J call TRBJ1-2; 8 nucleotides agree with TRBD1. In DNA form, the CDR3 reads TGTGCCAGCACAGGTGACAGGGGCTATGGCTACACCTTC. It encodes CASTGDRGYGYTF.